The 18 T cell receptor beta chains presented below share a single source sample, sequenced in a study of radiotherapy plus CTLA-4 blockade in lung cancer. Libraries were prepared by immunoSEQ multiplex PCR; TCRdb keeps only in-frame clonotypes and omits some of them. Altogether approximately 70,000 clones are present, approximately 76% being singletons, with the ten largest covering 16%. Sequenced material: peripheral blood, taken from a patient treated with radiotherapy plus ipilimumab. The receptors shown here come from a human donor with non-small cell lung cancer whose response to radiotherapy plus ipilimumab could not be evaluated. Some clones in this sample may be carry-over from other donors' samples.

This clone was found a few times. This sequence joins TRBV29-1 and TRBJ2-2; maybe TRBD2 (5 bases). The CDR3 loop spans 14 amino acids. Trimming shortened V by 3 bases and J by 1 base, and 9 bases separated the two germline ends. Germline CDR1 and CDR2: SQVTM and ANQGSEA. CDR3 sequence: CSVEVGLNTGELFF. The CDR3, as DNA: TGCAGCGTTGAGGTCGGACTGAACACCGGGGAGCTGTTTTTT.

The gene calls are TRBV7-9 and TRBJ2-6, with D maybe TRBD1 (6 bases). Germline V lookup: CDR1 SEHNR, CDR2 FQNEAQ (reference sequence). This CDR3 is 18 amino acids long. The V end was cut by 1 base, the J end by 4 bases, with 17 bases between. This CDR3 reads CASSLEGQKIAGANVLTF. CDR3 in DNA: TGTGCCAGCAGCTTAGAAGGACAGAAGATCGCGGGGGCCAACGTCCTGACTTTC.

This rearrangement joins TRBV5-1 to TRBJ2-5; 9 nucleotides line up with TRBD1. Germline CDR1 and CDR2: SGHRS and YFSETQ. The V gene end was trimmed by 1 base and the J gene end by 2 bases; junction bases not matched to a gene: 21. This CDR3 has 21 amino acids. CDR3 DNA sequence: TGCGCCAGCAGCTTGAGCCCACAGGGGGCGGGCCTGAGGGGGCAACAAGAGACCCAGTACTTC. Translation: CASSLSPQGAGLRGQQETQYF.

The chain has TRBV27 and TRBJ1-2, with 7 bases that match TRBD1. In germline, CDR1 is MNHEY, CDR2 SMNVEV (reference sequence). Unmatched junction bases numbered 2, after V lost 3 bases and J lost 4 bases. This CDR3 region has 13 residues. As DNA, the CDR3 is TGTGCCAGCAGTTTCCCAGGGGGCTATGGCTACACCTTC. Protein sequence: CASSFPGGYGYTF.

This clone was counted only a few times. CDR3 amino acids: CASSLTGSPYEQYF. In nucleotides, the CDR3 is TGTGCCAGCAGTTTGACAGGGAGTCCCTACGAGCAGTACTTC. The chain has TRBV6-1 and TRBJ2-7; 7 bases match TRBD1. Germline CDR1 and CDR2: MNHNS and SASEGT. The CDR3 consists of 14 residues. V was clipped by 5 bases and J by 2 bases; unmatched bases: 6.

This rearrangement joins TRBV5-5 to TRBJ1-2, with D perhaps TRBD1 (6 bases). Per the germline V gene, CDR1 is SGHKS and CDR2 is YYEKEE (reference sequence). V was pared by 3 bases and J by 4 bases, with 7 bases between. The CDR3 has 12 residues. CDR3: CASSSQGYGYTF. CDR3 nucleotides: TGTGCCAGCAGCTCACAGGGCTATGGCTACACCTTC.

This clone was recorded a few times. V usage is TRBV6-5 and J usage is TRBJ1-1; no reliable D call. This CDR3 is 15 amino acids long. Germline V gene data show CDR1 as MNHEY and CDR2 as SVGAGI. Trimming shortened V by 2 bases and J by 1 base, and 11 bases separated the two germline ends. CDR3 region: CASSYKPYTNTEAFF. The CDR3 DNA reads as TGTGCCAGCAGTTACAAACCGTACACGAACACTGAAGCTTTCTTT.

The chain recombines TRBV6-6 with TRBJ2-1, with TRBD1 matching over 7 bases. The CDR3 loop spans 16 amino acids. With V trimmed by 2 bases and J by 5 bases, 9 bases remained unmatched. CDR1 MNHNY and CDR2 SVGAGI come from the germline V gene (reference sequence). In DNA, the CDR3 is TGTGCCAGCAGTTACCCAGACAGGGTTCTGAACAATGAGCAGTTCTTC. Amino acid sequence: CASSYPDRVLNNEQFF.

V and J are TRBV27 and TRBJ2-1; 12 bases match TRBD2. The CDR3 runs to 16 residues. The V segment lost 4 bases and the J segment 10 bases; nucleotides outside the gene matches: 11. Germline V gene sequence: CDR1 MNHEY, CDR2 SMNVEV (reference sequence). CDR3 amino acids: CASSWGPSGGASEQFF. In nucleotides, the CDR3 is TGTGCCAGCAGTTGGGGACCTAGCGGGGGGGCTAGCGAGCAGTTCTTC.

Written as DNA, the CDR3 is TGTGCCAGCAGCTTAGGGGCAGTCTACGAGCAGTACTTC. Translation: CASSLGAVYEQYF. The chain uses TRBV13 and TRBJ2-7; D not resolved. Germline lookup yields CDR1 PRHDT and CDR2 FYEKMQ (reference sequence). This CDR3 is built from 13 residues. With 0 bases removed from V and 3 bases from J, the gap between germline ends came to 6 bases. The full variable domain, with the rest looked up from reference TRBV13 and TRBJ2-7, is AAGVIQSPRHLIKEKRETATLKCYPIPRHDTVYWYQQGPGQDPQFLISFYEKMQSDKGSIPDRFSAQQFSDYHSELNMSSLELGDSALYFCASSLGAVYEQYFGPGTRLTVT.

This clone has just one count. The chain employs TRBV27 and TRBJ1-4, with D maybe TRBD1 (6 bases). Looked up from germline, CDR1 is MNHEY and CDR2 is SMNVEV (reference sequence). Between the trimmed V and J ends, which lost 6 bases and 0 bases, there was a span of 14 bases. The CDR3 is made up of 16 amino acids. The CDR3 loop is CASRLGTPATNEKLFF. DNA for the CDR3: TGTGCCAGCAGACTCGGGACACCTGCAACTAATGAAAAACTGTTTTTT. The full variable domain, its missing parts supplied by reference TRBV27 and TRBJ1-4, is EAQVTQNPRYLITVTGKKLTVTCSQNMNHEYMSWYRQDPGLGLRQIYYSMNVEVTDKGDVPEGYKVSRKEKRNFPLILESPSPNQTSLYFCASRLGTPATNEKLFFGSGTQLSVL.

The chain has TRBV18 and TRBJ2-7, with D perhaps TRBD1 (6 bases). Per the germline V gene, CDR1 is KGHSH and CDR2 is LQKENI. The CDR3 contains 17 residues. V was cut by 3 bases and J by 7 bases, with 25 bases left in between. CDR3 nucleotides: TGTGCCAGCTCACCTATTTCCGCGACAGGCCGGAGCAGGGAGCAGTACTTC. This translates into CASSPISATGRSREQYF.

The CDR3 sequence: CASSLVWGQGAYEQYF. Here the CDR3 DNA reads TGTGCCAGCAGCTTAGTCTGGGGACAGGGAGCCTACGAGCAGTACTTC. The chain recombines TRBV11-2 with TRBJ2-7, with 9 bases that match TRBD1. Germline lookup yields CDR1 SGHAT and CDR2 FQNNGV. Trimming took 1 base from V and 2 from J; bases not matched to a gene: 6. The length of the CDR3 is 16 residues.

The CDR3 spells CASSRLGAETDTQYF. The CDR3 coding sequence is TGCGCCAGCAGCCGACTAGGGGCTGAGACAGATACGCAGTATTTT. The chain uses TRBV4-1 and TRBJ2-3, with D tentatively TRBD2 (6 bases). Trimming stripped 4 bases from V and 3 bases from J, with 14 bases between. Germline V gene lookup returns CDR1 MGHRA and CDR2 YSYEKL. This CDR3 region has 15 residues.

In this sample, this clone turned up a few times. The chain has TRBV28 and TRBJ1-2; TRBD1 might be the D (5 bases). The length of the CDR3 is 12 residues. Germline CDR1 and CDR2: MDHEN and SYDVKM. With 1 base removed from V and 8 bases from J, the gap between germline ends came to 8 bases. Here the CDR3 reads CASSLSPGGYTF. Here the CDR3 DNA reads TGTGCCAGCAGTTTATCCCCAGGGGGCTACACCTTC.

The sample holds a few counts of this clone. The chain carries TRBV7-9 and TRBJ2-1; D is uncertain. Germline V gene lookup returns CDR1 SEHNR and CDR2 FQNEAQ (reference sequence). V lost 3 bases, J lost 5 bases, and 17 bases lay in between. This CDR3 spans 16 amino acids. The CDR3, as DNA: TGTGCCAGCAGCTTTTTTATAGGCGGCTGGGACAATGAGCAGTTCTTC. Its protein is CASSFFIGGWDNEQFF. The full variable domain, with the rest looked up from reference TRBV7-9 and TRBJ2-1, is DTGVSQNPRHKITKRGQNVTFRCDPISEHNRLYWYRQTLGQGPEFLTYFQNEAQLEKSRLLSDRFSAERPKGSFSTLEIQRTEQGDSAMYLCASSFFIGGWDNEQFFGPGTRLTVL.

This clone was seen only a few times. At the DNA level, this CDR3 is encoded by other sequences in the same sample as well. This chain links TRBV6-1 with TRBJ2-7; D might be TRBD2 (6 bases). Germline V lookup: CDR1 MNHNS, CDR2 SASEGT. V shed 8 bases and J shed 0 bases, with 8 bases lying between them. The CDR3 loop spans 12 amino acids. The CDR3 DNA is TGTGCCAGCGGAGGGAGCTCCTACGAGCAGTACTTC. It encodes CASGGSSYEQYF.

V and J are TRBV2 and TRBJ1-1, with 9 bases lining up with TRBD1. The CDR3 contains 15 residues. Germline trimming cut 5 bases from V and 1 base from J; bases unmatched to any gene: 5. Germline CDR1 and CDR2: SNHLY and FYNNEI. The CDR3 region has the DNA TGTGCCAGCAGTCTCCCGGGACAGGGGAACACTGAAGCTTTCTTT. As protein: CASSLPGQGNTEAFF.